This T cell receptor (beta chain) was sequenced during a study of blood T cell repertoires in COVID-19. Study-wide background: Samples taken during acute and convalescent COVID-19 were collected in the United States, Italy and Spain. From T cells, B-cell-depleted T cells, or PBMCs came the material, which was cDNA or gDNA.

The CDR3 has 13 residues. Germline assignment: CDR1 SGDLS and CDR2 YYNGEE. V was clipped by 0 bases and J by 4 bases, with 6 bases between them. The authors' processing: Researchers report that nucleated cell counts were estimated from reference gene primer amplification. Sequencing used immunoSEQ multiplex PCR; TCRdb keeps in-frame clones, though not all of them. V and J calls plus clone size are reproduced from that table; the DNA served to infer D and trimming. The sample yields approximately 120,000 clones, approximately 90% seen once. Enrollment of patients from Seattle took place during active infection, with longitudinal follow-up.

Sequenced material: peripheral blood. The J gene is TRBJ2-3, the V gene TRBV9; perhaps TRBD2 as D (6 bases). The sequence derives from a man aged 50-59 years with COVID-19, enrolled during active disease. The CDR3 DNA sequence: TGTGCCAGCAGCGTAGCGGGAGCAGATACGCAGTATTTT. It is translated as CASSVAGADTQYF. The whole variable domain, filled in from reference TRBV9 and TRBJ2-3, reads DSGVTQTPKHLITATGQRVTLRCSPRSGDLSVYWYQQSLDQGLQFLIQYYNGEERAKGNILERFSAQQFPDLHSELNLSSLELGDSALYFCASSVAGADTQYFGPGTRLTVL.